Listed below are T cell receptor beta chains from one sample, sequenced in a study of cytomegalovirus exposure and HLA in healthy donors. Profiling relied on immunoSEQ multiplex PCR, and the TCRdb table lists in-frame clones only, not all of them. Here the sample spans around 160,000 clones, 65% to 70% being singletons. Sequencing was carried out using PBMCs. The receptor source for this set is a woman aged 18-35 years in good health and CMV-seropositive. The CDR3 runs from the conserved cysteine through the conserved F or W. A D gene is named only where the DNA matches it firmly. Clone size, where shown, is once, few, many, or a class for clones that have expanded.

V	J	D	size	CDR3	DNA
TRBV28	TRBJ2-7	TRBD2	NA	CASKLAGVTYEQYF	TGTGCCAGCAAACTAGCGGGAGTTACCTACGAGCAGTACTTC
TRBV10-1	TRBJ1-5	NA	NA	CASRASDRSLAQHF	TGCGCCAGCAGAGCGTCAGATCGAAGTCTTGCCCAGCATTTT
TRBV7-8	TRBJ1-1	NA	few	CASSPPARVAFF	TGTGCCAGCAGCCCACCCGCCAGGGTAGCTTTCTTT
TRBV4-1	TRBJ1-5	NA	few	CASSQVPLRGYDQPQHF	TGCGCCAGCAGCCAAGTCCCCCTCAGGGGATATGATCAGCCCCAGCATTTT
TRBV4-3	TRBJ2-6	NA	medium-sized	CASSQLYSSGANVLTF	TGCGCCAGCAGCCAACTATACAGCTCTGGGGCCAACGTCCTGACTTTC
TRBV4-2	TRBJ2-5	TRBD2	NA	CASSSRIAGGQETQYF	TGTGCCAGCAGCTCAAGGATAGCGGGGGGCCAAGAGACCCAGTACTTC
TRBV13	TRBJ2-1	TRBD2	NA	CASAGRASYNEQFF	TGTGCCAGCGCAGGGAGGGCGTCCTACAATGAGCAGTTCTTC
TRBV5-4	TRBJ2-5	TRBD2	NA	CASSWTSGGAIGETQYF	TGTGCCAGCAGCTGGACTAGCGGGGGGGCGATAGGGGAGACCCAGTACTTC
TRBV2	TRBJ1-6	NA	NA	CASSEPYRQEDSPLHF	TGTGCCAGCAGTGAACCTTATCGACAGGAGGATTCACCCCTCCACTTT
TRBV5-5	TRBJ2-2	NA	once	CASSFSTIGELFF	TGTGCCAGCAGCTTCTCCACAATCGGGGAGCTGTTTTTT
TRBV25-1	TRBJ1-3	TRBD1	NA	CASSQTGSGNTIYF	TGTGCCAGCAGCCAGACAGGGTCTGGAAACACCATATATTTT